This paragraph reports one T cell receptor (beta chain). The antigen remains unidentified. The sample comes from a study of T cell repertoires in cytomegalovirus infection. Across the whole study: The public TCR beta signatures pointed to both CMV infection and matching HLA type. Whole-study findings and limits: Ex vivo responses were dominated by HLA-C-restricted CMV-specific TCR beta clonotypes. Summed frequency of shared TCR beta families picked out CMV carriers who also had the relevant HLA.

V was cut by 5 bases and J by 1 base, with 14 bases left in between. This CDR3 contains 15 residues. MiXCR, applied by TCRdb to the reads, yields one record per CDR3 protein. Here the sample spans 150,000 to 200,000 distinct CDR3 sequences, roughly 30% being singletons. This chain links TRBV12-3 or TRBV12-4 with TRBJ1-1; D possibly corresponds to TRBD1 (5 bases). Sequenced: PBMCs. This receptor was taken from a human donor in good health (CMV status not recorded). Some clones in this sample may be carry-over from other donors' samples. CDR3 amino acids: CASSLRGLGNTEAFF. The CDR3 coding sequence is TGTGCCAGCAGTCTTAGGGGTCTGGGGAACACTGAAGCTTTCTTT.